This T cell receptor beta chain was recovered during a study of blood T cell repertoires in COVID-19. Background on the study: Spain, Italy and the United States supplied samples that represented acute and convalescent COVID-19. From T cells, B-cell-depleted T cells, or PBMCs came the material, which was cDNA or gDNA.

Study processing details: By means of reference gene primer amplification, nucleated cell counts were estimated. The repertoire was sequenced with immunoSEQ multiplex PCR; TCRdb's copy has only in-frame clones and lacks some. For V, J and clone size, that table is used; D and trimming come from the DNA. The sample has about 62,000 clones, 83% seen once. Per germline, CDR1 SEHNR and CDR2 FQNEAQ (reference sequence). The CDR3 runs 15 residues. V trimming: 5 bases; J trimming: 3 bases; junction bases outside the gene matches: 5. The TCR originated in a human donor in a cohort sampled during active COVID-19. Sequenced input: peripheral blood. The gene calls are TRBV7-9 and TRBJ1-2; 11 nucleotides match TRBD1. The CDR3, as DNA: TGTGCCAGCAGCCTGGGGACAGGGGGAGACTATGGCTACACCTTC. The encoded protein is CASSLGTGGDYGYTF. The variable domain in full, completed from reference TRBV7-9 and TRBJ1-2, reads DTGVSQNPRHKITKRGQNVTFRCDPISEHNRLYWYRQTLGQGPEFLTYFQNEAQLEKSRLLSDRFSAERPKGSFSTLEIQRTEQGDSAMYLCASSLGTGGDYGYTFGSGTRLTVV.